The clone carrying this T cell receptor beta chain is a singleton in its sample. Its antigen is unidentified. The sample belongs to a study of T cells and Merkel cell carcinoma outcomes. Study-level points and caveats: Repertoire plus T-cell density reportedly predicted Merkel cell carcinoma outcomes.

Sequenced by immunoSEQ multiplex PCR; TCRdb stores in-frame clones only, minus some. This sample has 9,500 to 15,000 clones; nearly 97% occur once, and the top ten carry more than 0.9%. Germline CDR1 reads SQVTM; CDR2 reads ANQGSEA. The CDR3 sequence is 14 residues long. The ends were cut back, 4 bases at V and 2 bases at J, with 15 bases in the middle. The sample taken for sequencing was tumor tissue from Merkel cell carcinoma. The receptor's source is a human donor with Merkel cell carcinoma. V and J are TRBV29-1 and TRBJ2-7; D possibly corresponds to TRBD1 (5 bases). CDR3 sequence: CSVVLVSGPYEQYF. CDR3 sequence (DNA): TGCAGCGTTGTTCTTGTGTCAGGGCCCTACGAGCAGTACTTC.